Described below is a single T cell receptor (beta chain) sequence and its context. In its sample, this clone was seen once. The clone's antigen remains unknown. No much larger clonotype is one base removed from it; base qualities were not supplied. This sample was included in a study of somatic mutations in T cells in chronic GVHD (TCRdb year 2020). Isolated genomic DNA was used for TCRbeta deep sequencing. TCRbeta CDR3 sequencing and initial data processing were performed as a commercial service with the immunoSEQ assay. In the source study's methods: Reads were demultiplexed, adapter and primer sequences were trimmed, similar clones were merged through frequency-ratio clustering, and V, D, J genes were annotated using IMGT. TCRdb's version of the immuneACCESS table is confined to in-frame rearrangements and falls short of the full clone set. An unresolved V gene accounts for under half of the shortfall where checked; the remainder is of unknown origin. From that table come the V and J calls and clone size; the DNA was used to work out D and trimming. Recorded for this sample are about 13,000 clones; approximately 80% of them occurred a single time. The ten largest clones capture about 30% of the sample.

For sorting, cells were stained with anti-CD3, anti-CD4, anti-CD8 and a Vbeta20 antibody from the IOTest Beta Mark kit and sorted on a FACSAria III to a purity above 99%. Mononuclear cells were isolated by Ficoll-Paque PLUS density gradient centrifugation from peripheral blood that had been collected in sodium heparin tubes. Before TCRbeta deep sequencing, the CD4+ Vbeta20+, CD4+ Vbeta20-, and CD8+ T cell fractions were FACS-sorted. CDR1 is given as LNHDA and CDR2 as SQIVND, both from the germline V gene (reference sequence). The CDR3 contains 15 residues, cysteine and phenylalanine counted. Just CDR3 DNA is preserved here, 45 bases in frame from base 1. Here V drops 5 bases and J drops 6 bases, and the junction holds 12 bases not matched to any gene.

This sequence originates from a male patient in his 50s with chronic graft-versus-host disease. Donor T cells from the graft may be present among the T cells after a transplant. The material sequenced was Vbeta20-negative CD4+ T cells from blood. The cell subset or site label corresponds to: CD4+ T cells sorted as TCR Vbeta20 negative by flow cytometry. This receptor chain uses TRBV19 and TRBJ2-7, and TRBD1 matches 8 of the central bases. The CDR3 in this case is CASSAGQGAKGEQYF. Read as DNA, the sequence is TGTGCCAGTAGTGCCGGGCAGGGGGCGAAAGGCGAGCAGTACTTC. The CDR3 plus the reference TRBV19 and TRBJ2-7 genes for the other parts give the full variable domain: DGGITQSPKYLFRKEGQNVTLSCEQNLNHDAMYWYRQDPGQGLRLIYYSQIVNDFQKGDIAEGYSVSREKKESFPLTVTSAQKNPTAFYLCASSAGQGAKGEQYFGPGTRLTVT.